This is a list of T cell receptor beta chains from one sample in a study of blood T cells in healthy people across ages. TCRdb processed the 5' RACE reads anew with MiXCR; each CDR3 protein has one entry. The table has roughly 1.5 million distinct CDR3 sequences, approximately 42% seen once. The sample comprised blood. These TCRs come from a young woman in good health. Both conserved end residues are trimmed from each CDR3.

V gene | CDR3 protein
TRBV7-2 | ASSLGGQNTQY
TRBV4-3 | ASSQEVSGSAFYYGYT
TRBV7-2 | ASSPRSGGYNEQY
TRBV7-2 | ASSSAYERY
TRBV19 | ASSRWDTQY
TRBV7-3 | ASSTRQIEGVHRNTQY
TRBV19 | ASPRAGVSHNEQY
TRBV5-1 | ASSQLAGESETQY
TRBV12-5 | ASGLDDRGPYEQY
TRBV18 | ASSRRMFTQY
TRBV7-2 | ASSLEGDSLSGYT
TRBV20-1 | SARLSQNLPQH
TRBV10-3 | AISAAGTGAANEQF
TRBV4-3 | ASSRRTGTGTDTQY
TRBV20-1 | SASKGSRGNYGYT
TRBV6-1 | ASRLRDRNSPLH
TRBV20-1 | SARADRTSGDTQY
TRBV9 | ASSVGTPTYNEQF
TRBV12-3/TRBV12-4 | ASSLSSGSYNEQY
TRBV14 | ASSEQGRGFNSPLH
TRBV12-3/TRBV12-4 | ASSLLTSDIQY
TRBV12-3/TRBV12-4 | ASSPILTGILDTQY
TRBV6-5 | ASSSAPTGYYEQY
TRBV12-5 | ASGLVLGTGTETQY
TRBV7-8 | ASSLTTADQPQH
TRBV4-3 | ASSQDVGGTEAF
TRBV20-1 | SAIQAGTAKQF
TRBV18 | ASSPGSHRAPDTQY
TRBV25-1 | ASSDRTQETQY
TRBV15 | ATSRDPLNTGTF
TRBV12-3/TRBV12-4 | ASSTDRVVTDTQY
TRBV6-2/TRBV6-3 | ASSYWDFRANLEQF
TRBV4-1 | ASSGQGAGYEQY
TRBV4-3 | ASSQDLAVDYGYT
TRBV11-2 | ASSPSLGQPGNTIY
TRBV3-1 | ASSQDFQRETQY
TRBV6-5 | TSSYSTVRTDTQY